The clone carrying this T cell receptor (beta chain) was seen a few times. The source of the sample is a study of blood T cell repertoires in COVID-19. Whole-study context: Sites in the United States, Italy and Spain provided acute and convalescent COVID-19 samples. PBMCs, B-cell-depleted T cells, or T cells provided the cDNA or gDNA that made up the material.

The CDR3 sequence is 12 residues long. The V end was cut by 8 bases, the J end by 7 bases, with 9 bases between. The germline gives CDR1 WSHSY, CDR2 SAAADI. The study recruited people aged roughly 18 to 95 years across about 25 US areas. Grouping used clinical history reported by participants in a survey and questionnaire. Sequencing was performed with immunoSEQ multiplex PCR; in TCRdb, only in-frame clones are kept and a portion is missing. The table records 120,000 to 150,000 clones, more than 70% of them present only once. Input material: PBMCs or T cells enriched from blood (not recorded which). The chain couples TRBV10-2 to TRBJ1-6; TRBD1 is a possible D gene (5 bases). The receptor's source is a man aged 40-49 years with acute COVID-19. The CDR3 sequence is CASGGWNSPLHF. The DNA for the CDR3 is TGCGCCAGCGGGGGGTGGAATTCACCCCTCCACTTT.